These 4 T cell receptor beta chains came from one sample sequenced in a study of cytomegalovirus exposure and HLA in healthy donors. Researchers ran the PCR with 60 Vbeta and 13 Jbeta primers. The assay was immunoSEQ multiplex PCR, and TCRdb's table has in-frame clones only and misses some. Of about 150,000 clones listed, just under 65% are singletons. Sequencing was carried out using PBMCs. The source is an older woman in good health and CMV-seropositive.

For this clone: The junction departs from the called germline gene at one end, perhaps through a read error. The CDR3, as DNA: TGTGCTAGCAGCTTAGCTGGCAGCGCCGGGGAGCTGTTTTTT. It translates to CASSLAGSAGELFF. The chain joins TRBV7-7 to TRBJ2-2; the D is unclear. The CDR3 is 14 amino acids. Germline V gene data show CDR1 as SSHAT and CDR2 as FNYEAQ (reference sequence).

V is TRBV7-2 and J is TRBJ1-1, with D perhaps TRBD1 (5 bases). The V end lost 1 base, the J end lost 0 bases, and 9 bases lay between the germline ends. Germline CDR1 and CDR2: SGHTA and FQGNSA. The CDR3 consists of 15 residues. The CDR3 bases are TGTGCCAGCAGCTTAGGGGCAGGGATGAACACTGAAGCTTTCTTT. Amino acid sequence: CASSLGAGMNTEAFF.

V gene TRBV4-2 combines with J gene TRBJ2-4, with TRBD2 matching 10 bases. Per the germline V gene, CDR1 is LGHNA and CDR2 is YNFKEQ. The CDR3 contains 14 residues. After removal of 4 bases from V and 13 bases from J, the junction contained 10 bases not matched to a gene. DNA of the CDR3: TGTGCCAGCAGCCCAAGGACTAGCGGAGATGAACAGTACTTC. Residues: CASSPRTSGDEQYF.

The chain employs TRBV18 and TRBJ2-7; D ambiguous. V shed 6 bases and J shed 0 bases, with 9 bases lying between them. This CDR3 contains 13 residues. CDR1 is KGHSH and CDR2 is LQKENI in the germline V gene. CDR3 coding DNA: TGTGCCAGCTCGACACAAGGCTCCTACGAGCAGTACTTC. Translated: CASSTQGSYEQYF.